The 27 T cell receptor beta chains reported below all come from one sample, sequenced in a study of blood T cells in healthy people across ages (dated by TCRdb to 2014 to 2015). Library method: 5' RACE. Sequenced on an Illumina HiSeq 2500. The second PCR ran for roughly 7 to 12 cycles and used a J-beta primer mix along with a sample-barcoded 5' primer. The raw public data were reprocessed by TCRdb itself: fastp quality trimming at Q25, MiXCR clonotype calling, in-frame beta chains only. Duplicate CDR3 protein sequences are folded into a single record with the most common DNA and genes. Present in this sample are about 640,000 distinct CDR3 sequences, 58% of which were seen just once. More than 35% of the sample is in the top ten clones. The sequenced material came from blood. The receptors originated from a man in his sixties in good health.

J is TRBJ2-4 and V is TRBV2; a weak D match, TRBD2 (7 bases). V lost 4 bases, J lost 8 bases, and 15 bases lay in between. Germline V gene lookup returns CDR1 SNHLY and CDR2 FYNNEI. This CDR3 spans 14 amino acids. CDR3 sequence reads: CASSVGAGADIQYF. The CDR3, as DNA: TGTGCCAGCAGTGTGGGGGCGGGGGCGGACATTCAGTACTTC.

This clonotype turned up a few times. The chain uses TRBV3-1 and TRBJ2-3; tentatively, D is TRBD2 (6 bases). CDR1 is LGHDT, CDR2 YNNKEL, per germline (reference sequence). Trimming pared 1 base from V and 1 base from J, leaving 9 bases between. The CDR3 has 15 residues. CDR3: CASSQVGEGTDTQYF. The CDR3 coding sequence is TGTGCCAGCAGCCAAGTGGGGGAGGGCACAGATACGCAGTATTTT.

The chain links TRBV6-1 to TRBJ1-2; 9 nucleotides align to TRBD1. The CDR3 has 12 amino acids. With 10 bases clipped from V and 6 bases from J, the junction kept 6 bases outside the gene matches. Germline assignment: CDR1 MNHNS and CDR2 SASEGT. CDR3 nucleotides: TGTGCCACCAACAGACAGGGGGATGGCTACACCTTC. It is translated as CATNRQGDGYTF.

This clonotype was detected only a few times. This chain connects TRBV2 to TRBJ2-2; 10 bases fit TRBD1. V was clipped by 6 bases and J by 1 base; unmatched bases: 5. The CDR3 runs to 16 residues. Looked up from germline, CDR1 is SNHLY and CDR2 is FYNNEI. CDR3: CASRTGGEGNTGELFF. The CDR3 DNA sequence: TGTGCCAGCAGGACAGGGGGCGAGGGGAACACCGGGGAGCTGTTTTTT.

This clonotype appeared a single time. The CDR3 sequence is CSARDLSDANSYNEQFF. The CDR3 region has the DNA TGCAGTGCTAGAGATCTCTCGGACGCTAATTCCTACAATGAGCAGTTCTTC. The J gene is TRBJ2-1, the V gene TRBV20-1; D unresolved. The V and J ends lost 0 bases and 1 base respectively, with 16 bases between them. The CDR3 extends over 17 amino acids. Per germline, CDR1 DFQATT and CDR2 SNEGSKA (reference sequence).

V gene TRBV7-2 combines with J gene TRBJ2-3; 8 nucleotides agree with TRBD1. J was trimmed by 8 bases and V by 5 bases; bases with no gene match: 12. CDR1 and CDR2 (germline): SGHTA, FQGNSA. This CDR3 spans 15 amino acids. The CDR3 sequence is CTSSQSSGGSGTQYF. The CDR3 region has the DNA TGTACCAGCAGCCAATCATCAGGGGGCTCGGGTACGCAGTATTTT.

This clonotype was picked up a small number of times. The J gene is TRBJ1-5, the V gene TRBV28, with 7 bases lining up with TRBD1. Germline loops: CDR1 MDHEN, CDR2 SYDVKM. This CDR3 has 15 residues. The trim removed 6 bases at V and 2 bases at J, leaving 7 bases unmatched. CDR3 protein: CASREGGRGNQPQHF. CDR3 nucleotides: TGTGCCAGCAGAGAAGGGGGCAGAGGCAATCAGCCCCAGCATTTT.

The CDR3 bases are TGTGCCAGCAGTTCCCAGGAAAGCTCCTACGAGCAGTACTTC. Its translation is CASSSQESSYEQYF. The chain employs TRBV6-5 and TRBJ2-7; D not resolved. The V end was cut by 4 bases, the J end by 0 bases, with 10 bases between. The CDR3 sequence is 14 residues long. The germline V gene has CDR1 MNHEY and CDR2 SVGAGI.

V and J are TRBV6-5 and TRBJ2-7, with D tentatively TRBD1 or TRBD2 (5 bases each). Germline V CDR1 and CDR2: MNHEY, SVGAGI. The CDR3 runs 18 residues. Trimming cost V 0 bases and J 3 bases, with 21 bases left between them. The CDR3 reads CASSYSSLGRGFGYEQYF. The CDR3 region has the DNA TGTGCCAGCAGTTACTCGAGCCTGGGACGCGGGTTCGGCTACGAGCAGTACTTC.

A note on this clonotype: This may stem from a read error, because a much larger clone lies one nucleotide away. The rearrangement links TRBV7-9 to TRBJ2-1; 10 nucleotides line up with TRBD1. CDR1 and CDR2 (germline): SEHNR, FQNEAQ (reference sequence). V trimming: 4 bases; J trimming: 8 bases; junction bases outside the gene matches: 5. The CDR3 loop spans 14 amino acids. The CDR3 DNA sequence: TGTGCCAGCAGCTCAGGGACAGGGGAGGATGAGCAGTTCTTC. This codes for CASSSGTGEDEQFF.

The J gene is TRBJ2-5, the V gene TRBV5-6; D might be TRBD2 (5 bases). There are 15 residues in the CDR3. V lost 3 bases and J lost 5, with 17 bases in between. Looked up from germline, CDR1 is SGHDT and CDR2 is YYEEEE. The CDR3 here is CASSSRGWAEETQYF. As DNA, the CDR3 is TGTGCCAGCAGCTCCCGAGGGTGGGCCGAGGAGACCCAGTACTTC.

This chain links TRBV20-1 with TRBJ2-2; D is unclear. The CDR3 is made up of 16 amino acids. V was pared by 0 bases and J by 3 bases, with 14 bases between. The germline gives CDR1 DFQATT, CDR2 SNEGSKA (reference sequence). As DNA, the CDR3 is TGCAGTGCTAGAGAGGAACTCGACTCCTACACCGGGGAGCTGTTTTTT. As protein: CSAREELDSYTGELFF.

This clonotype appeared a few times. The chain uses TRBV7-2 and TRBJ2-1, with a weak D call TRBD1 (6 bases). This CDR3 is built from 15 residues. The V end lost 3 bases, the J end lost 0 bases, and 9 bases lay between the germline ends. CDR1 SGHTA and CDR2 FQGNSA come from the germline V gene. The CDR3 sequence: CASSFQQGSYNEQFF. CDR3 in DNA: TGTGCCAGCAGCTTCCAACAGGGCTCCTACAATGAGCAGTTCTTC.

This rearrangement joins TRBV6-1 to TRBJ1-5; D unresolved. Germline assignment: CDR1 MNHNS and CDR2 SASEGT. V lost 3 bases, J lost 6 bases, and 12 bases lay in between. CDR3 size: 14 residues. CDR3 amino acids: CASSEGSPVQPQHF. In DNA, the CDR3 is TGTGCCAGCAGTGAGGGCAGTCCGGTTCAGCCCCAGCATTTT.

The gene calls are TRBV5-1 and TRBJ2-7; TRBD1 matches 11 bases. V lost 2 bases and J lost 7; bases outside the gene matches: 8. This CDR3 spans 15 amino acids. From germline, CDR1 is SGHRS and CDR2 YFSETQ. The CDR3 region has the DNA TGCGCCAGCAGCTTTGTGGGGACAGGGGGAAATGAGCAGTACTTC. Amino acid sequence: CASSFVGTGGNEQYF.

J is TRBJ2-1 and V is TRBV20-1, with D perhaps given as TRBD1 or TRBD2 (6 bases each). This CDR3 has 14 residues. With 0 bases removed from V and 6 bases from J, the gap between germline ends came to 12 bases. The V gene's germline CDR1 is DFQATT and CDR2 SNEGSKA (reference sequence). The CDR3 loop is CSAREGRGLNEQFF. The CDR3 region has the DNA TGCAGTGCTAGAGAGGGACGGGGGCTCAATGAGCAGTTCTTC.

This clonotype has more than one count but fewer than ten. The rearrangement uses TRBV20-1 and TRBJ2-5; 7 positions agree with TRBD2. The CDR3 length is 12 residues. Germline V lookup: CDR1 DFQATT, CDR2 SNEGSKA (reference sequence). Unmatched junction bases numbered 5, after V lost 6 bases and J lost 4 bases. CDR3 region: CSASGVGETQYF. CDR3 nucleotide sequence: TGCAGTGCAAGCGGGGTGGGAGAGACCCAGTACTTC.

CDR3 amino acids: CASATGPSSYEQYF. CDR3 in DNA: TGCGCCAGCGCCACAGGCCCAAGCTCCTACGAGCAGTACTTC. This sequence joins TRBV5-1 and TRBJ2-5; possible D gene TRBD1, 5 bases. The J call may be mistaken, given a closer DNA end match to TRBJ2-7. This CDR3 is built from 14 residues. Germline CDR1 SGHRS, CDR2 YFSETQ.

This clonotype was observed once. V gene TRBV10-3 combines with J gene TRBJ2-5; 11 positions match TRBD2. CDR1 is ENHRY, CDR2 SYGVKD, per germline. The CDR3 totals 15 residues. The trim removed 6 bases at V and 2 bases at J, leaving 5 bases unmatched. In nucleotides, the CDR3 is TGTGCCATCAGGTCGACTAGCGGGGAGCAAGAGACCCAGTACTTC. Its protein product is CAIRSTSGEQETQYF.

The chain has TRBV10-1 and TRBJ2-1; a possible D gene is TRBD1 (5 bases). Germline CDR1 WNHNN, CDR2 SYGVQD (reference sequence). The ends were cut back, 2 bases at V and 2 bases at J, with 7 bases in the middle. This CDR3 has 14 amino acids. CDR3 region: CASSEQDTYNEQFF. The CDR3 DNA reads as TGCGCCAGCAGTGAGCAGGACACCTACAATGAGCAGTTCTTC.

This chain connects TRBV10-3 to TRBJ1-1; 7 nucleotides match TRBD1. Per the germline V gene, CDR1 is ENHRY and CDR2 is SYGVKD. V lost 10 bases, J lost 7 bases, and 6 bases stayed unmatched. The CDR3 has 11 residues. The CDR3 region is CASGTAREAFF. CDR3 in DNA: TGTGCCAGCGGGACAGCGCGTGAAGCTTTCTTT.

This clonotype was observed at least ten times. This chain uses TRBV6-6 with TRBJ2-5, with D hard to call. Trimming left V 2 bases short and J 5 bases short, with 3 bases between. From germline, CDR1 is MNHNY and CDR2 SVGAGI (reference sequence). The CDR3 spans 11 residues. The CDR3 region has the DNA TGTGCCAGCAGTTACAAGGAGACCCAGTACTTC. Translation: CASSYKETQYF.

The chain employs TRBV20-1 and TRBJ2-7; maybe TRBD1 (6 bases). The CDR3 is 16 amino acids. The germline V and J ends were trimmed by 0 bases and 3 bases, with 18 bases remaining between them. CDR1 and CDR2 from the germline V gene are DFQATT and SNEGSKA (reference sequence). The CDR3 DNA reads as TGCAGTGCTAGAGATCAGAAGACAGGAGCATTCTACGAGCAGTACTTC. It is translated as CSARDQKTGAFYEQYF.

The gene calls are TRBV13 and TRBJ2-5; D gene ambiguous. The CDR3 loop spans 14 amino acids. Germline-derived CDR1 and CDR2 are PRHDT and FYEKMQ (reference sequence). Trimming pared 0 bases from V and 11 bases from J, leaving 16 bases between. CDR3 nucleotides: TGTGCCAGCAGCTTAGGGGTATCCTACAATGAGCAGTACTTC. This gives the protein CASSLGVSYNEQYF. Full variable domain (rest looked up from reference TRBV13 and TRBJ2-5): AAGVIQSPRHLIKEKRETATLKCYPIPRHDTVYWYQQGPGQDPQFLISFYEKMQSDKGSIPDRFSAQQFSDYHSELNMSSLELGDSALYFCASSLGVSYNEQYFGPGTRLLVL.

This rearrangement joins TRBV28 to TRBJ2-5, with 11 positions matching TRBD1. Trimming cost V 5 bases and J 11 bases; bases outside gene matches: 16. The germline CDR1 and CDR2 sequences are MDHEN and SYDVKM. CDR3 length: 16 amino acids. CDR3 coding DNA: TGTGCCAGCAGTCTAGCCGGGACAGGGGGTAGGGGTGAGCAGTACTTC. This encodes CASSLAGTGGRGEQYF.

The J gene is TRBJ1-5, the V gene TRBV28, with D perhaps TRBD1 (5 bases). Looked up from germline, CDR1 is MDHEN and CDR2 is SYDVKM. The V end lost 6 bases, the J end lost 5 bases, and 14 bases lay between the germline ends. This CDR3 is 14 amino acids long. The CDR3 here is CASRQTRGDQPQHF. CDR3 nucleotides: TGTGCCAGCAGACAAACGAGGGGCGATCAGCCCCAGCATTTT.

This sequence joins TRBV20-1 and TRBJ1-6; the D gene is possibly TRBD1 (6 bases). The V end lost 3 bases, the J end lost 14 bases, and 17 bases lay between the germline ends. Germline values: CDR1 DFQATT, CDR2 SNEGSKA (reference sequence). The CDR3 spans 13 residues. The CDR3 sequence: CSASGTPGGTLHF. The DNA for the CDR3 is TGCAGTGCTAGCGGGACACCCGGTGGGACCCTCCACTTT.